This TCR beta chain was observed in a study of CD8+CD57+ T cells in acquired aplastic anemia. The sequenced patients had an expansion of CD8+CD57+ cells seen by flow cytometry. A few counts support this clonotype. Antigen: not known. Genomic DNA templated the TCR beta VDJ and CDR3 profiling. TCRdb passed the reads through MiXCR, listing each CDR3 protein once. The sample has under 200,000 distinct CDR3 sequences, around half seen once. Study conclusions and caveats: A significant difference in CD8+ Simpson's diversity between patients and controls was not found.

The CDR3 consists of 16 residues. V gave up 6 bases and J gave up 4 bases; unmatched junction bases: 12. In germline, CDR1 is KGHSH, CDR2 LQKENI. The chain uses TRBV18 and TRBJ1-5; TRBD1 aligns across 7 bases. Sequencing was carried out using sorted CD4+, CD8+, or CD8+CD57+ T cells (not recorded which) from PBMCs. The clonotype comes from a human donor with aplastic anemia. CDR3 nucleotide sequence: TGTGCCAGCTCCCAACAGGGGATCGGATCAAATCAGCCCCAGCATTTT. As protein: CASSQQGIGSNQPQHF.